Listed below are T cell receptor beta chains from one sample, sequenced in a study of blood T cell repertoires in COVID-19. The method was immunoSEQ multiplex PCR; TCRdb's version includes in-frame clones alone and lacks a portion of them. Of under 300,000 clones in the sample, roughly nine tenths were seen once. Sequencing input: peripheral blood. The receptors were sampled from a middle-aged woman who had recovered from COVID-19. CDR3s include the opening cysteine and the closing phenylalanine or tryptophan. A D gene is named only where the DNA matches it firmly. A clone size is listed for some rows: how often the clone was seen (once, few, many), or a class if it is expanded.

J: TRBJ1-1; D: TRBD1; size: .; V: TRBV27; DNA: TGTGCCTCCAGGGGGCAGAAAGCTTTCTTT; CDR3: CASRGQKAFF
J: TRBJ1-1; D: .; size: .; V: TRBV2; DNA: TGTGCCAGCAGGTCGGTATGGGCTAACACTGAAGCTTTCTTT; CDR3: CASRSVWANTEAFF
J: TRBJ2-2; D: .; size: .; V: TRBV7-2; DNA: TGTGCCAGCAGCTTATTCGGCTTCGGGTCGAACACCGGGGAGCTGTTTTTT; CDR3: CASSLFGFGSNTGELFF
J: TRBJ2-7; D: .; size: once; V: TRBV21-1; DNA: .; CDR3: CASSNVGTGTYEQYF
J: TRBJ1-5; D: TRBD1; size: .; V: TRBV6-1; DNA: TGTGCCAGCAGTGACGGGACAGGGGACAATCAGCCCCAGCATTTT; CDR3: CASSDGTGDNQPQHF
J: TRBJ2-3; D: TRBD2; size: .; V: TRBV30; DNA: TGTGCCTGGACTAGCGGGGGGGCGGGTACGCAGTATTTT; CDR3: CAWTSGGAGTQYF
J: TRBJ1-1; D: .; size: .; V: TRBV7-9; DNA: TGTGCCAGCAGCCCCGGGTCTGAAGCTTTCTTT; CDR3: CASSPGSEAFF
J: TRBJ2-1; D: TRBD2; size: .; V: TRBV6-5; DNA: TGTGCCAGCAGTTACGGGGGGGTTTACAATGAGCAGTTCTTC; CDR3: CASSYGGVYNEQFF
J: TRBJ2-1; D: .; size: .; V: TRBV19; DNA: TGTGCCAGTAGTATTTATCCAGGGTTCGAGAATGAGCAGTTCTTC; CDR3: CASSIYPGFENEQFF
J: TRBJ2-3; D: TRBD2; size: .; V: TRBV5-1; DNA: TGCGCCAGCAGTGGACTAGCGGTTACTAGCACAGATACGCAGTATTTT; CDR3: CASSGLAVTSTDTQYF
J: TRBJ2-3; D: TRBD2; size: .; V: TRBV19; DNA: TGTGCCGCAGCGGGGCTAGCGGAGGGAGATACGCAGTATTTT; CDR3: CAAAGLAEGDTQYF
J: TRBJ2-2; D: TRBD2; size: .; V: TRBV9; DNA: TGTGCCAGCAGCGTAGAGTTAGCGGGTATATCCGGGGAGCTGTTTTTT; CDR3: CASSVELAGISGELFF
J: TRBJ2-7; D: .; size: .; V: TRBV5-1; DNA: TGCGCCAGCAGCAACACGCCTACAGGACCCTACGAGCAGTACTTC; CDR3: CASSNTPTGPYEQYF
J: TRBJ2-4; D: .; size: .; V: TRBV2; DNA: TGTGCCAGCAGTGAATCTGGGTCGGGTCAGTACTTC; CDR3: CASSESGSGQYF
J: TRBJ1-3; D: .; size: .; V: TRBV19; DNA: TGTGCCAGTATCCTTGGACAACCCGCCTCTGGAAACACCATATATTTT; CDR3: CASILGQPASGNTIYF
J: TRBJ1-2; D: .; size: .; V: TRBV10-3; DNA: TGTGCCATCAGTGGGGGCCCCTATGGCTACACCTTC; CDR3: CAISGGPYGYTF
J: TRBJ2-3; D: TRBD2; size: .; V: TRBV6-4; DNA: TGTGCCAGCAGTGACGTAGCGGGAGCGAGAGATACGCAGTATTTT; CDR3: CASSDVAGARDTQYF
J: TRBJ2-5; D: TRBD1; size: .; V: TRBV5-5; DNA: TGTGCCAGCAGCCAATTGACAGGGGGCGGGGAGACCCAGTACTTC; CDR3: CASSQLTGGGETQYF
J: TRBJ2-1; D: TRBD2; size: once; V: TRBV5-6; DNA: TGTGCCAGCAGCCCGGGACTAGCGGGAGTTAGTGAGCAGTTCTTC; CDR3: CASSPGLAGVSEQFF
J: TRBJ2-3; D: .; size: .; V: TRBV6-5; DNA: TGTGCCAGCAGTTCCGGACAGCCCACAGATACGCAGTATTTT; CDR3: CASSSGQPTDTQYF
J: TRBJ1-3; D: .; size: .; V: TRBV24-1; DNA: TGTGCCACCAGTGACTCCGGGAATGGAAACACCATATATTTT; CDR3: CATSDSGNGNTIYF
J: TRBJ2-1; D: .; size: .; V: TRBV13; DNA: TGTGCCAGCAGCTCCGGACAGACCAATGAGCAGTTCTTC; CDR3: CASSSGQTNEQFF
J: TRBJ1-4; D: .; size: .; V: TRBV12-3/TRBV12-4; DNA: TGTGCCAGCAGTTTGGGCCAACCACTGTTTTTT; CDR3: CASSLGQPLFF
J: TRBJ2-7; D: .; size: once; V: TRBV10-3; DNA: TGTGCCATCAGTGGACATACCATTGATTTTTCCGAAACCTACGAGCAGTACTTC; CDR3: CAISGHTIDFSETYEQYF
J: TRBJ1-2; D: TRBD1; size: .; V: TRBV19; DNA: TGTGCCAGTAGTATAACAAGGGGGACAGGGTATGGCTACACCTTC; CDR3: CASSITRGTGYGYTF
J: TRBJ1-2; D: .; size: .; V: TRBV18; DNA: TGTGCCAGCTCACCACGACAGGACTATGGCTACACCTTC; CDR3: CASSPRQDYGYTF
J: TRBJ1-6; D: .; size: .; V: TRBV30; DNA: TGTGCTATAAACGGACTGAATAATTCACCCCTCCACTTT; CDR3: CAINGLNNSPLHF
J: TRBJ1-1; D: .; size: .; V: TRBV7-6; DNA: TGTGCCAGCAGCCGACGAAGCCGGGGGAACACTGAAGCTTTCTTT; CDR3: CASSRRSRGNTEAFF
J: TRBJ2-1; D: .; size: .; V: TRBV7-2; DNA: TGTGCCAGCAGCCCACGCCCGACTAGTTTCGGTGAGCAGTTCTTC; CDR3: CASSPRPTSFGEQFF
J: TRBJ1-2; D: TRBD1; size: .; V: TRBV11-2; DNA: TGTGCCAGCAGCTTAGTAGCCCCTGACAGGGGGCAACATGGCTACACCTTC; CDR3: CASSLVAPDRGQHGYTF
J: TRBJ2-2; D: .; size: .; V: TRBV29-1; DNA: TGCAGCGTTACAGGTCTGCATTCGAACACCGGGGAGCTGTTTTTT; CDR3: CSVTGLHSNTGELFF
J: TRBJ2-1; D: TRBD2; size: once; V: TRBV4-1; DNA: TGCGCCAGCAGCCAAGGACTAGCGGGAGCCAGGGGCAATGAGCAGTTCTTC; CDR3: CASSQGLAGARGNEQFF
J: TRBJ1-1; D: .; size: .; V: TRBV9; DNA: TGTGCCAGCAGCGTAGAAGCGCTGAACACTGAAGCTTTCTTT; CDR3: CASSVEALNTEAFF
J: TRBJ2-2; D: TRBD2; size: few; V: TRBV6-2/TRBV6-3; DNA: TGTGCCAGCAGTCAGCAGGTGGGCGGGAGATTCACCGGGGAGCTGTTTTTT; CDR3: CASSQQVGGRFTGELFF
J: TRBJ1-6; D: .; size: .; V: TRBV5-5; DNA: TGTGCCAGCAGCTTTCGGGCGCCAAGGGAGAATTCACCCCTCCACTTT; CDR3: CASSFRAPRENSPLHF
J: TRBJ2-1; D: .; size: .; V: TRBV7-7; DNA: TGTGCCAGCAGCTGGGACTCATACAATGAGCAGTTCTTC; CDR3: CASSWDSYNEQFF
J: TRBJ1-1; D: .; size: .; V: TRBV5-1; DNA: TGCGCCAGCAGCTTTCAGGATCTGACTGAAGCTTTCTTT; CDR3: CASSFQDLTEAFF
J: TRBJ1-1; D: TRBD1; size: .; V: TRBV10-2; DNA: TGCGCCAGCAGTCCGGGACAGGGAGTGGTCACTGAAGCTTTCTTT; CDR3: CASSPGQGVVTEAFF
J: TRBJ1-2; D: .; size: few; V: TRBV19; DNA: TGTGCCAGTAGTATACTCGGGGGCTATGGCTACACCTTC; CDR3: CASSILGGYGYTF
J: TRBJ2-3; D: TRBD1; size: once; V: TRBV7-6; DNA: TGTGCCAGCAGCTCAACGAACAGGGGAACAGATACGCAGTATTTT; CDR3: CASSSTNRGTDTQYF
J: TRBJ2-7; D: TRBD1; size: once; V: TRBV5-1; DNA: TGCGCCAGCAGGATTGGACAGGGGGTTTCCTACGAGCAGTACTTC; CDR3: CASRIGQGVSYEQYF
J: TRBJ2-3; D: .; size: .; V: TRBV27; DNA: TGTGCCACCCAAAAAAAAGGCCCCTCCCGGGGCACAGATACGCAGTATTTT; CDR3: CATQKKGPSRGTDTQYF
J: TRBJ2-1; D: .; size: once; V: TRBV7-6; DNA: TGTGCCAGCAGCTTAGTTGGCGGGACCGACTCCTACAATGAGCAGTTCTTC; CDR3: CASSLVGGTDSYNEQFF
J: TRBJ2-7; D: TRBD1; size: .; V: TRBV5-4; DNA: TGTGCCAGCAGTAGGGGACAGGGGGCTTCCTACGAGCAGTACTTC; CDR3: CASSRGQGASYEQYF
J: TRBJ1-4; D: .; size: once; V: TRBV3-1/TRBV3-2; DNA: TGTGCCAGCAGCCAAGACAGGGCTTCTAATGAAAAACTGTTTTTT; CDR3: CASSQDRASNEKLFF
J: TRBJ1-4; D: TRBD1; size: .; V: TRBV18; DNA: TGTGCCAGCTCAGAAAGGGTCCCGGACAGGGGGAACGAAAAACTGTTTTTT; CDR3: CASSERVPDRGNEKLFF
J: TRBJ2-7; D: .; size: .; V: TRBV6-5; DNA: TGTGCCAGCAGGGGGGGCTACGAGCAGTACTTC; CDR3: CASRGGYEQYF
J: TRBJ1-5; D: TRBD1; size: once; V: TRBV5-6; DNA: TGTGCCAGCAGCTCCACGACAGGGGCTCAGCCCCAGCATTTT; CDR3: CASSSTTGAQPQHF
J: TRBJ2-2; D: .; size: .; V: TRBV19; DNA: TGTGCCAGTAGTGGGAGACTGGGAACCGGGGAGCTGTTTTTT; CDR3: CASSGRLGTGELFF
J: TRBJ2-5; D: .; size: once; V: TRBV7-9; DNA: TGTGCCAGCAGCCCACAGGGTAGAGAGACCCAGTACTTC; CDR3: CASSPQGRETQYF
J: TRBJ2-3; D: TRBD2; size: .; V: TRBV3-1/TRBV3-2; DNA: TGTGCCAGCAGCCTAACTAGCGGGGGGGCTAGCACAGATACGCAGTATTTT; CDR3: CASSLTSGGASTDTQYF
J: TRBJ1-2; D: .; size: once; V: TRBV18; DNA: TGTGCCAGCTCACGGGAGGGAGAGGCTGGCTACACCTTC; CDR3: CASSREGEAGYTF
J: TRBJ2-2; D: TRBD2; size: .; V: TRBV4-3; DNA: TGCGCCAGCAGCCAAGATGTGGGACTAAACACCGGGGAGCTGTTTTTT; CDR3: CASSQDVGLNTGELFF
J: TRBJ1-1; D: TRBD1; size: few; V: TRBV30; DNA: TGTGCCGGGCTCCGGACAGGGTCCTTCTTT; CDR3: CAGLRTGSFF